These 6 T cell receptor beta chains share one sample of origin, sequenced in a study of T cells in Graves' hyperthyroidism and ophthalmopathy. Authors of the study amplified TCR beta CDR3 regions from RNA transcripts. Primed by the HTBI set, a first-round RT-PCR was run on the TCR CDR3. TCRdb itself ran the multiplex PCR reads through MiXCR, one entry per CDR3 protein. There are fewer than 550,000 distinct CDR3 sequences in the sample; around a sixth occur only once, and approximately 14% lies in the top ten. Sequencing input: blood. The receptors stem from a woman under 30 with Graves' hyperthyroidism.

The V call is TRBV11-2, the J call TRBJ1-3; 8 bases are a match to TRBD1. This CDR3 has 18 residues. Germline CDR1 is SGHAT and CDR2 is FQNNGV. Trimming at V came to 5 bases and at J to 1 base, leaving 13 bases not matched to a gene. CDR3 loop: CASSPSKQGVVSGNTIYF. The CDR3 DNA follows: TGTGCCAGCAGCCCCTCGAAACAGGGGGTAGTGTCTGGAAACACCATATATTTT.

The V and J genes are TRBV4-1 and TRBJ2-1, with D unclear. The CDR3 consists of 19 residues. CDR1 is MGHRA, CDR2 YSYEKL, per germline. The V end was cut by 0 bases, the J end by 1 base, with 19 bases between. The CDR3 region has the DNA TGCGCCAGCAGCCAAGATGGACGTGGAGTCACGTCGTCCTACAATGAGCAGTTCTTC. Amino acids: CASSQDGRGVTSSYNEQFF.

This chain joins TRBV5-1 and TRBJ2-2; the match to TRBD1 covers 7 bases. This CDR3 spans 16 amino acids. The germline V gene encodes CDR1 SGHRS and CDR2 YFSETQ. The V segment lost 4 bases and the J segment 4 bases; nucleotides outside the gene matches: 10. The CDR3 is CASSLTLQGITGELFF. DNA for the CDR3: TGCGCCAGCAGCCTCACTTTACAGGGGATCACCGGGGAGCTGTTTTTT.

Of note for this clonotype: One end of the junction fails to match germline, which may point to a read error. CDR3 nucleotide sequence: TGTGCCAGCAGCCCCGGGAGACAGCAGTTCTTC. Its protein is CASSPGRQQFF. This chain uses TRBV5-1 with TRBJ2-1, with D possibly being TRBD2 (6 bases). The CDR3 sequence is 11 residues long. Germline values: CDR1 SGHRS, CDR2 YFSETQ.

This clonotype has a handful of counts. The genes are TRBV28 and TRBJ2-3, with a tentative D call TRBD2 (5 bases). There are 12 residues in the CDR3. With 6 bases removed from V and 6 bases from J, the gap between germline ends came to 10 bases. CDR1 is MDHEN, CDR2 SYDVKM, per germline. The DNA of the CDR3 is TGTGCCAGCAGAACTAGGACTGATACGCAGTATTTT. Its protein is CASRTRTDTQYF.

The V gene is TRBV3-1, the J gene TRBJ1-3; D unresolved. Germline assignment: CDR1 LGHDT and CDR2 YNNKEL (reference sequence). With 0 bases removed from V and 0 bases from J, the gap between germline ends came to 9 bases. This CDR3 spans 16 amino acids. CDR3 sequence: CASSQDKRISGNTIYF. The CDR3 region has the DNA TGTGCCAGCAGCCAAGATAAAAGGATCTCTGGAAACACCATATATTTT.